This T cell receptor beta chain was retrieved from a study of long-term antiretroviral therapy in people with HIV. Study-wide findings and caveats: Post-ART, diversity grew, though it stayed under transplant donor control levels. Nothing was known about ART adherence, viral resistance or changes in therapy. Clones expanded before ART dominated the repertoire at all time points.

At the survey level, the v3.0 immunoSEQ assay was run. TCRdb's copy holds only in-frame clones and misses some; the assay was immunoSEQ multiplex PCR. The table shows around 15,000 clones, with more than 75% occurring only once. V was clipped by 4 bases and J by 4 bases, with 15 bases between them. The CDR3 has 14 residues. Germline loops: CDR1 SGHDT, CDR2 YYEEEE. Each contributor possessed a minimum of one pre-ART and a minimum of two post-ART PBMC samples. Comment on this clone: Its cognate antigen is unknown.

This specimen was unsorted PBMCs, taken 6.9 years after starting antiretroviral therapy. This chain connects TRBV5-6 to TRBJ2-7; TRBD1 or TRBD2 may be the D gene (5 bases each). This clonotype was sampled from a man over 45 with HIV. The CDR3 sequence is CASSQGPTVYEQYF. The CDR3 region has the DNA TGTGCCAGCAGCCAGGGACCGACTGTGTACGAGCAGTACTTC.